The sequence of this TCR beta chain was determined in a study of blood T cell repertoires in COVID-19. Turning to the study itself: T cells, B-cell-depleted T cells, or PBMCs supplied cDNA or gDNA.

Profiled with immunoSEQ multiplex PCR; TCRdb holds only in-frame clones, not every one. The data contain approximately 180,000 clones, 70% to 90% of them singletons. The receptor was derived from a man aged 55 to 69 with acute or convalescent COVID-19. Source material: peripheral blood.

In DNA form, the CDR3 reads TGTGCCAGCAGAAGGACAGGGGATAAGCTGTTTTTT. Protein product: CASRRTGDKLFF. The chain carries TRBV2 and TRBJ2-2; 9 bases are a match to TRBD1. The CDR3 covers 12 residues. The germline V gene encodes CDR1 SNHLY and CDR2 FYNNEI. Trimming at V came to 6 bases and at J to 12 bases, leaving 5 bases not matched to a gene.